Presented here are 24 T cell receptor beta chains from one specimen sequenced in a study of blood T cell repertoires in COVID-19. Using immunoSEQ multiplex PCR, the repertoire was profiled, and TCRdb retains in-frame clones only, with some absent. The sample holds about 120,000 clones, about nine tenths seen once. Sequencing was done on a sample of peripheral blood. The receptors come from a man aged 40-50 years with acute or convalescent COVID-19.

CDR3 in DNA: TGTGCCAGCAGCGTAGGTTCAGGGGGCGATCATGAAAAACTGTTTTTT. The encoded protein is CASSVGSGGDHEKLFF. The gene calls are TRBV9 and TRBJ1-4, with 8 positions matching TRBD1. The CDR3 totals 16 residues. The V and J ends lost 0 bases and 6 bases, in that order; junction bases with no gene match: 7. Looked up from germline, CDR1 is SGDLS and CDR2 is YYNGEE. The complete variable domain, with remaining parts taken from reference TRBV9 and TRBJ1-4, reads DSGVTQTPKHLITATGQRVTLRCSPRSGDLSVYWYQQSLDQGLQFLIQYYNGEERAKGNILERFSAQQFPDLHSELNLSSLELGDSALYFCASSVGSGGDHEKLFFGSGTQLSVL.

The chain recombines TRBV4-2 with TRBJ2-1, with 8 bases matching TRBD2. CDR3 length: 15 residues. The germline gives CDR1 LGHNA, CDR2 YNFKEQ. V shed 8 bases and J 4 bases; nucleotides not matched to a gene: 10. For the CDR3, the DNA is TGTGCCAGCGGATCTCTAGCGGGTAGTTACAATGAGCAGTTCTTC. It specifies CASGSLAGSYNEQFF.

V usage is TRBV29-1 and J usage is TRBJ2-3; D is possibly TRBD2 (5 bases). V lost 6 bases and J 6 bases, leaving 16 bases between the germline ends. This CDR3 contains 13 residues. Germline values: CDR1 SQVTM, CDR2 ANQGSEA. The CDR3 sequence is CSVELRVADTQYF. DNA of the CDR3: TGCAGCGTCGAACTCCGGGTAGCGGATACGCAGTATTTT.

The CDR3: CASSYSRDYSNQPQHF. CDR3 DNA: TGTGCCAGCAGTTACAGCAGGGATTATAGCAATCAGCCCCAGCATTTT. The J gene is TRBJ1-5, the V gene TRBV6-6; tentatively, D is TRBD1 (5 bases). Germline V CDR1 and CDR2: MNHNY, SVGAGI (reference sequence). CDR3 size: 16 residues. The germline V and J ends were trimmed by 2 bases and 0 bases, with 11 bases remaining between them.

About this clone: The DNA is omitted, as the CDR3 cannot be located on it reliably, and the CDR3 follows TCRdb's listing. This chain connects TRBV10-1 to TRBJ1-2; the table names TRBD1, a call not compared with the DNA. From germline, CDR1 is WNHNN and CDR2 SYGVQD (reference sequence). The CDR3 extends over 14 residues, inclusive of both ends. CDR3 region: CASILGALWDGYTF.

This rearrangement joins TRBV6-5 to TRBJ1-5; tentative D call: TRBD1 (5 bases). This CDR3 has 13 residues. From germline, CDR1 is MNHEY and CDR2 SVGAGI. Trimming left V 6 bases short and J 6 bases short, with 12 bases between. CDR3 residues: CASSRDSLQPQHF. CDR3 DNA sequence: TGTGCCAGCAGCCGGGACTCGCTTCAGCCCCAGCATTTT.

The chain couples TRBV11-2 to TRBJ2-3, with 10 bases identical to TRBD1. V gave up 4 bases and J gave up 6 bases; unmatched junction bases: 7. The germline V gene has CDR1 SGHAT and CDR2 FQNNGV. The CDR3 covers 15 residues. CDR3 amino acids: CASSSRQGASDTQYF. As DNA, the CDR3 is TGTGCCAGCAGCTCAAGACAGGGGGCTAGTGATACGCAGTATTTT.

The chain has TRBV28 and TRBJ2-5, with D perhaps matching TRBD1 (6 bases). Germline CDR1 reads MDHEN; CDR2 reads SYDVKM. CDR3 size: 14 residues. Trimming took off 3 bases at V and 1 base at J, with 9 bases between the two ends. The CDR3 coding sequence is TGTGCCAGCAGTTTGGCAGGGGTCCAAGAGACCCAGTACTTC. Amino acid sequence: CASSLAGVQETQYF.

This clone was seen only once. This rearrangement joins TRBV19 to TRBJ1-2; tentative D call: TRBD1 (6 bases). Trimming stripped 2 bases from V and 0 bases from J, with 10 bases between. The CDR3 length is 15 residues. Germline assignment: CDR1 LNHDA and CDR2 SQIVND (reference sequence). As DNA, the CDR3 is TGTGCCAGTAGTATACAGACAGGCGCTAACTATGGCTACACCTTC. It is translated as CASSIQTGANYGYTF.

The rearrangement uses TRBV27 and TRBJ2-7; D perhaps matches TRBD1 (6 bases). From germline, CDR1 is MNHEY and CDR2 SMNVEV (reference sequence). The V end was cut by 2 bases, the J end by 2 bases, with 10 bases between. The CDR3 extends over 14 amino acids. The CDR3 protein is CASSLQGSAYEQYF. Written as DNA, the CDR3 is TGTGCCAGCAGTTTACAGGGGTCGGCCTACGAGCAGTACTTC.

Notes on this clone: Other DNA sequences of this sample code for an identical CDR3. The CDR3 DNA reads TGCGCCAGCAGCCAAGATCGAGGGTTCTCCTACAATGAGCAGTTCTTC. The encoded protein is CASSQDRGFSYNEQFF. This chain joins TRBV4-1 and TRBJ2-1; a possible D gene is TRBD2 (5 bases). Germline V gene sequence: CDR1 MGHRA, CDR2 YSYEKL. V lost 0 bases and J lost 0, with 9 bases in between. The CDR3 consists of 16 residues.

The rearrangement links TRBV18 to TRBJ1-1; 9 bases are a match to TRBD1. V gave up 2 bases and J gave up 1 base; unmatched junction bases: 5. Germline-derived CDR1 and CDR2 are KGHSH and LQKENI. The CDR3 covers 16 residues. The DNA for the CDR3 is TGTGCCAGCTCACCAGGGACAGGGTTTCGGAACACTGAAGCTTTCTTT. Translating gives CASSPGTGFRNTEAFF.

This chain joins TRBV12-3 or TRBV12-4 and TRBJ1-2; TRBD1 matches at 8 bases. The CDR3 is 12 residues long. The J segment lost 12 bases and the V segment lost 6 bases, leaving 9 bases of the junction unmatched. CDR3 bases: TGTGCCAGCAGCCGGACAGGGAGTTACCACACCTTC. This gives the protein CASSRTGSYHTF.

This clone has a single count. This chain links TRBV3-1 (or the pseudogene TRBV3-2) with TRBJ1-2; 9 bases match TRBD1. Trimming took 8 bases from V and 1 from J; bases not matched to a gene: 5. The CDR3 totals 14 residues. Germline assignment: CDR1 LGHDT and CDR2 YNNKEL (reference sequence). CDR3 nucleotides: TGTGCCAGCGAGGGGACAGGGATTAACTATGGCTACACCTTC. As protein: CASEGTGINYGYTF.

The chain joins TRBV6-5 to TRBJ2-1; the match to TRBD1 covers 8 bases. The CDR3 totals 15 residues. Trimming removed 2 bases from V and 4 bases from J; junction bases left unmatched: 4. CDR1 and CDR2 from the germline V gene are MNHEY and SVGAGI. The CDR3 region has the DNA TGTGCCAGCAGTTACGGGACAGGAGGGTACAATGAGCAGTTCTTC. Its translation: CASSYGTGGYNEQFF.

J is TRBJ1-1 and V is TRBV6-5; 7 nucleotides align to TRBD1. This CDR3 comprises 15 residues. V lost 4 bases, J lost 0 bases, and 5 bases stayed unmatched. Germline values: CDR1 MNHEY, CDR2 SVGAGI. Written as DNA, the CDR3 is TGTGCCAGCAGTTCCCGGGACAGCATGAACACTGAAGCTTTCTTT. Translating it yields CASSSRDSMNTEAFF.

The chain has TRBV6-5 and TRBJ1-1, with 7 bases lining up with TRBD1. V shed 8 bases and J 2 bases; nucleotides not matched to a gene: 8. Germline V gene sequence: CDR1 MNHEY, CDR2 SVGAGI. The CDR3 totals 14 residues. The CDR3 sequence is CASPVGTVNTEAFF. CDR3 nucleotides: TGTGCCAGCCCCGTCGGGACAGTTAACACTGAAGCTTTCTTT.

This chain links TRBV6-5 with TRBJ1-5, with D maybe TRBD1 (5 bases). Germline values: CDR1 MNHEY, CDR2 SVGAGI. Trimming left V 10 bases short and J 0 bases short, with 10 bases between. The CDR3 loop spans 13 amino acids. The CDR3, as DNA: TGTGCCACCGAGACAGTTAGCAATCAGCCCCAGCATTTT. It specifies CATETVSNQPQHF.

As for this clone: One end of the junction fails to match germline, which may point to a read error. This sample includes further DNA sequences coding for the same CDR3. The chain carries TRBV4-2 and TRBJ1-1; D ambiguous. This CDR3 is built from 14 residues. Germline V lookup: CDR1 LGHNA, CDR2 YNFKEQ. The CDR3 bases are TGTGCCAGCAGCCAAGATGGAGCAAACACTGAAGCCTTCTTT. This sequence encodes CASSQDGANTEAFF.

This clone has a single count. The chain uses TRBV5-1 and TRBJ2-7; D gene uncertain. This CDR3 region has 15 residues. Germline values: CDR1 SGHRS, CDR2 YFSETQ. V dropped 4 bases and J dropped 4 bases, with 18 bases sitting between them. This CDR3 is CASSSREPIGYEQYF. The CDR3 DNA is TGCGCCAGCAGCAGCCGAGAGCCGATCGGGTACGAGCAGTACTTC.

This chain uses TRBV30 with TRBJ1-6, with unresolved D. V was pared by 2 bases and J by 7 bases, with 9 bases between. The CDR3 length is 13 residues. Germline CDR1 and CDR2: GTSNPN and SVGIG (reference sequence). CDR3 residues: CAWSPVANSPLHF. CDR3 bases: TGTGCCTGGAGTCCTGTCGCGAATTCACCCCTCCACTTT.

This chain connects TRBV6-2 or TRBV6-3 to TRBJ1-4; D call uncertain. The length of the CDR3 is 13 residues. Trimming stripped 5 bases from V and 8 bases from J, with 12 bases between. The V gene's germline CDR1 is MNHEY and CDR2 SVGEGT. The CDR3 sequence is CASSRRRFEKLFF. The CDR3 DNA sequence: TGTGCCAGCAGTCGCCGGCGGTTCGAAAAACTGTTTTTT.

V gene TRBV29-1 combines with J gene TRBJ1-5; 8 bases match TRBD1. Germline V lookup: CDR1 SQVTM, CDR2 ANQGSEA. The CDR3 runs to 13 residues. V trimming: 4 bases; J trimming: 1 base; junction bases outside the gene matches: 0. The CDR3 nucleotides are TGCAGCGTTGGGACAGGGAGCAATCAGCCCCAGCATTTT. The encoded protein is CSVGTGSNQPQHF.

The chain carries TRBV6-2 or TRBV6-3 and TRBJ1-1, with D unresolved. V was pared by 2 bases and J by 0 bases, with 13 bases between. This CDR3 contains 16 residues. Germline assignment: CDR1 MNHEY and CDR2 SVGEGT. CDR3 sequence (DNA): TGTGCCAGCAGTTACCCTCCCGGGAGGGTGAACACTGAAGCTTTCTTT. The encoded protein is CASSYPPGRVNTEAFF.